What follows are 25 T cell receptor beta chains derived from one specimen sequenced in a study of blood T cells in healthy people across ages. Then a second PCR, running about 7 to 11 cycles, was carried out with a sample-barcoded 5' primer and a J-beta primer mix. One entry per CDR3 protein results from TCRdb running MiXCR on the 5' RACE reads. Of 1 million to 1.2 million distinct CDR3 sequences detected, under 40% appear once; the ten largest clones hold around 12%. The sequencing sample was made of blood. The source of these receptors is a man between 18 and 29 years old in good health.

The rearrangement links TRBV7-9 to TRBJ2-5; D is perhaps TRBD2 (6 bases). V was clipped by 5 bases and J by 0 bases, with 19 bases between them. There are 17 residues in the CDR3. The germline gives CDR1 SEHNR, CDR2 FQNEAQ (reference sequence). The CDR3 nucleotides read TGTGCCAGCAGCACAGTCCCGGGACTGATGTACCAAGAGACCCAGTACTTC. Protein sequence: CASSTVPGLMYQETQYF.

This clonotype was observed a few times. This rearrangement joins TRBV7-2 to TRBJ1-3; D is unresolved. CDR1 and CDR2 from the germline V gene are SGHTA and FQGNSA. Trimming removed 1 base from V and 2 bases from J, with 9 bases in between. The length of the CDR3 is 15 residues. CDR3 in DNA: TGTGCCAGCAGCTTAGACGGCCTGGCTGGAAACACCATATATTTT. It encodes CASSLDGLAGNTIYF.

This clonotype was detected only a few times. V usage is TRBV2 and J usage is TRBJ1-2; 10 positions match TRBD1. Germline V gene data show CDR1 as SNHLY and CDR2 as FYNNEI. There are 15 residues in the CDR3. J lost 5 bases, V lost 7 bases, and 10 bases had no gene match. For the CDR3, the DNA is TGTGCCAGCAACACCGGGACAGGGGACCCTTATGGCTACACCTTC. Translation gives CASNTGTGDPYGYTF.

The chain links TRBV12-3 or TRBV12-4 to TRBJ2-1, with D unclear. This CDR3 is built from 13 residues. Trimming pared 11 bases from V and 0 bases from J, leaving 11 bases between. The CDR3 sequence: CACLKSSYNEQFF. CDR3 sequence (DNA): TGTGCCTGCCTCAAGAGCTCCTACAATGAGCAGTTCTTC.

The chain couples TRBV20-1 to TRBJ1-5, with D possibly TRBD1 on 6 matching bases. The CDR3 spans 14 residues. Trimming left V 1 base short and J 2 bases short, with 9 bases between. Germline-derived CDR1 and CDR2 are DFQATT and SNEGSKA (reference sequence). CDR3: CSARGGARNQPQHF. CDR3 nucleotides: TGCAGTGCTAGAGGGGGGGCGCGCAATCAGCCCCAGCATTTT.

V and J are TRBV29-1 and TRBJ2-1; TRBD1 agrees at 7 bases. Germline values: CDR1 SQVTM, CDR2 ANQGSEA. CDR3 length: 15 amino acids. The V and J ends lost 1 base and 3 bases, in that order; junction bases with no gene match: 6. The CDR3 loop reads CSVEAQGQNYNEQFF. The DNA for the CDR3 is TGCAGCGTTGAAGCTCAGGGACAGAACTACAATGAGCAGTTCTTC.

The CDR3 DNA reads as TGCAGTGCGGACAAAGGGATTGAAGCTTTCTTT. Translated, it gives CSADKGIEAFF. The V and J genes are TRBV20-1 and TRBJ1-1, with D perhaps matching TRBD1 (5 bases). This CDR3 has 11 amino acids. Trimming cost V 6 bases and J 7 bases, with 12 bases left between them. CDR1 and CDR2 (germline): DFQATT, SNEGSKA (reference sequence).

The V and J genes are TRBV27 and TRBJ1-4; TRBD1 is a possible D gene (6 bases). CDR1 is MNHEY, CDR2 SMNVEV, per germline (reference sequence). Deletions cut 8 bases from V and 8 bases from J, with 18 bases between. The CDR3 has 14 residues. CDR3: CASQNRARGEKLFF. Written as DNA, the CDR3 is TGTGCCAGCCAGAACAGGGCGAGAGGAGAAAAACTGTTTTTT. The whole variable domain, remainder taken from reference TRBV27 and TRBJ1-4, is EAQVTQNPRYLITVTGKKLTVTCSQNMNHEYMSWYRQDPGLGLRQIYYSMNVEVTDKGDVPEGYKVSRKEKRNFPLILESPSPNQTSLYFCASQNRARGEKLFFGSGTQLSVL.

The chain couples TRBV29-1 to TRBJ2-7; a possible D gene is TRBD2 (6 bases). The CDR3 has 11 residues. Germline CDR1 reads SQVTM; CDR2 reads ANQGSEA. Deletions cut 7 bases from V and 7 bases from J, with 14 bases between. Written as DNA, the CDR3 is TGCAGCGGTGGGGATGGAGGGGAGCAGTACTTC. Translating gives CSGGDGGEQYF.

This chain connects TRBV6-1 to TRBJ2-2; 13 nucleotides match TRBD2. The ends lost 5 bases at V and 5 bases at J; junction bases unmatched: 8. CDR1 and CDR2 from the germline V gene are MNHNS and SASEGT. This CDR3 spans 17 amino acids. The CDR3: CASSRWTSGGLTGELFF. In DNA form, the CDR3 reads TGTGCCAGCAGTCGCTGGACTAGCGGGGGCCTTACCGGGGAGCTGTTTTTT.

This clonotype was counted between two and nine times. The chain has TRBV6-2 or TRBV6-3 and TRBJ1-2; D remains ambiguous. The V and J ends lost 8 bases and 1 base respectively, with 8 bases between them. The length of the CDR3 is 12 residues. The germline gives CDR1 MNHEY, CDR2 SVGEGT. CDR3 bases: TGTGCCAGCTCCGGGAGTAACTATGGCTACACCTTC. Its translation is CASSGSNYGYTF.

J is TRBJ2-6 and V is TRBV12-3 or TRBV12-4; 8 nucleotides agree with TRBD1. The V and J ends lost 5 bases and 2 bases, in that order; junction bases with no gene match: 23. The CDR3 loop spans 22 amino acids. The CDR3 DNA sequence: TGTGCCAGCAGTCCCTTCCAAACCGGGACAGGAACCTTTAAGGCTGGGGCCAACGTCCTGACTTTC. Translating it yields CASSPFQTGTGTFKAGANVLTF.

The DNA of the CDR3 is TGTGCCAGCAGTTTAGCTCGAGCGGGGGACGGGGAGCTGTTTTTT. Its protein is CASSLARAGDGELFF. This chain links TRBV27 with TRBJ2-2; 8 positions agree with TRBD2. Germline V gene data show CDR1 as MNHEY and CDR2 as SMNVEV (reference sequence). The CDR3 loop spans 15 amino acids. V trimming: 2 bases; J trimming: 7 bases; junction bases outside the gene matches: 6.

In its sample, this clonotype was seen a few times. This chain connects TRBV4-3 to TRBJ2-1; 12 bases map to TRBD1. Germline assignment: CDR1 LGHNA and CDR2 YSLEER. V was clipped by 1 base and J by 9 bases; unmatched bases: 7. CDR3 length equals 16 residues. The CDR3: CASSQGLGQGASEQFF. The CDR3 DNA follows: TGCGCCAGCAGCCAAGGTTTGGGACAGGGGGCCAGTGAGCAGTTCTTC.

DNA of the CDR3: TGTGCCAGCAGTCCCGATCGACAGGGAACTAGCGAGCAGTACTTC. Its translation is CASSPDRQGTSEQYF. The J gene is TRBJ2-1, the V gene TRBV6-6, with 7 positions matching TRBD1. The J call may be incorrect, as the DNA end agrees better with TRBJ2-7. This CDR3 contains 15 residues. CDR1 and CDR2 (germline): MNHNY, SVGAGI (reference sequence).

CDR3 region: CASRGAGLNYGYTF. The CDR3 DNA sequence: TGTGCCAGCAGGGGGGCAGGGTTGAACTATGGCTACACCTTC. The J gene is TRBJ1-2, the V gene TRBV12-3 or TRBV12-4; D is perhaps TRBD1 (6 bases). The CDR3 is 14 residues long. Trimming took 6 bases from V and 2 from J, leaving 13 bases between them.

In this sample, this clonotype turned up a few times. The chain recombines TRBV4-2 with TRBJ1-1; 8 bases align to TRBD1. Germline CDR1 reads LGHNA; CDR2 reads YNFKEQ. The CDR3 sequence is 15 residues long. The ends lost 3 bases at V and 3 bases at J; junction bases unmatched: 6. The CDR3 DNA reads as TGTGCCAGCAGCCACACACAGGGGGGAGACACTGAAGCTTTCTTT. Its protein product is CASSHTQGGDTEAFF.

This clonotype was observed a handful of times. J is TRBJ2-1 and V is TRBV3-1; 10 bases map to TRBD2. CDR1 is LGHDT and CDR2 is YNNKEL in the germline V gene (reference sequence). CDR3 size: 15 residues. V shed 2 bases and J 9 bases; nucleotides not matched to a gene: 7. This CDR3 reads CASSQTSGGAVEQFF. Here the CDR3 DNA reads TGTGCCAGCAGCCAAACCAGCGGGGGGGCTGTTGAGCAGTTCTTC.

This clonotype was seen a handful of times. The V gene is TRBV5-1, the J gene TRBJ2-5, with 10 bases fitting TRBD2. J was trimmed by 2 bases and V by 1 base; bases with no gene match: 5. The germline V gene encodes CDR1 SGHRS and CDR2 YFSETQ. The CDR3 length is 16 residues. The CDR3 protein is CASSLLAGASQETQYF. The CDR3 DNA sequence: TGCGCCAGCAGCTTGCTAGCGGGGGCATCGCAAGAGACCCAGTACTTC.

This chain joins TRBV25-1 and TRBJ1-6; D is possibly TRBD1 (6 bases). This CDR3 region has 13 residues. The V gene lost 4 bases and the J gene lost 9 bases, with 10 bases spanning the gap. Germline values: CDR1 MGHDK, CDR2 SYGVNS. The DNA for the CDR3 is TGTGCCAGCAGTGGGACAGTTACTTCACCCCTCCACTTT. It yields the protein CASSGTVTSPLHF.

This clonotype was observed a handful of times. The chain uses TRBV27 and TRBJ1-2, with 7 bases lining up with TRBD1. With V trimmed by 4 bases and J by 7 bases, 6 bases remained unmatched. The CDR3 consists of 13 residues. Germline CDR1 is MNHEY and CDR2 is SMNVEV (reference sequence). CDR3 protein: CASSSHQGGGYTF. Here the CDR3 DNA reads TGTGCCAGCAGTTCGCATCAGGGGGGTGGCTACACCTTC.

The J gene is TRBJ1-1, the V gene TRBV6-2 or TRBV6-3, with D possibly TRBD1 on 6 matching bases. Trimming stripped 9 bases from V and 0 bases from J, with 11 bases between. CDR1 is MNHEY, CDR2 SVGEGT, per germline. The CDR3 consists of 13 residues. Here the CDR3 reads CASIDRLNTEAFF. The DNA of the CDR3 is TGTGCCAGTATAGACAGGCTGAACACTGAAGCTTTCTTT.

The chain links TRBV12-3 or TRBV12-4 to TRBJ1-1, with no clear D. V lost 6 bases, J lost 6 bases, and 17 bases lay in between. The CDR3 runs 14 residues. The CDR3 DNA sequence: TGTGCCAGCAGGGAGGGATTATTAGGCGCTGAAGCTTTCTTT. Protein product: CASREGLLGAEAFF.

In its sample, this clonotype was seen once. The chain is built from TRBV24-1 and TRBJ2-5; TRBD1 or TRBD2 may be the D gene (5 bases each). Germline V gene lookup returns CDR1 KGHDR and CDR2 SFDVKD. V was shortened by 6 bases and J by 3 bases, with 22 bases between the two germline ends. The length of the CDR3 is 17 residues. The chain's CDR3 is CATSKGGAGEKKETQYF. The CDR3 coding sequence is TGTGCCACCAGTAAAGGTGGGGCCGGGGAGAAAAAAGAGACCCAGTACTTC.

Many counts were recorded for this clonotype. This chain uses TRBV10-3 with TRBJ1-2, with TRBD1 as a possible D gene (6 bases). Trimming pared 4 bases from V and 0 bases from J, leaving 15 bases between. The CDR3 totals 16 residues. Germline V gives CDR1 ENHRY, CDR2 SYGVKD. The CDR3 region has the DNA TGTGCCATCAGTGGAGAGGACAGCAATCCTAACTATGGCTACACCTTC. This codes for CAISGEDSNPNYGYTF.